This TCR beta chain was captured in a study of blood T cell repertoires in COVID-19. Looking at the study overall: Spain, Italy and the United States supplied samples that represented acute and convalescent COVID-19. In each case, the material was cDNA or gDNA derived from T cells, B-cell-depleted T cells, or PBMCs.

This clone has only one observation. Study processing details: Scientists estimated how many nucleated cells there were by amplifying reference gene primers. Generated by immunoSEQ multiplex PCR, the TCRdb table keeps only in-frame clones and is missing some. That table gives V, J and clone size, and the DNA gave D and trimming. The table records 30,000 to 35,000 clones, under 90% of them present only once. Per the germline V gene, CDR1 is GTSNPN and CDR2 is SVGIG (reference sequence). The J segment lost 5 bases and the V segment lost 0 bases, leaving 6 bases of the junction unmatched. The CDR3 contains 14 residues.

Sequencing was performed on peripheral blood. The receptor comes from a man aged 45-60 years with acute or convalescent COVID-19. J is TRBJ2-7 and V is TRBV30, with TRBD1 identical over 8 bases. The CDR3 DNA follows: TGTGCCTGGAGTGTAGGACAGGGTGGAGACGAGCAGTACTTC. This codes for CAWSVGQGGDEQYF.